Below, 12 T cell receptor beta chains from the same sample are listed, as sequenced in a study of shared T cell receptors in the human thymus. The table came from immunoSEQ multiplex PCR; TCRdb's copy has only in-frame clones and leaves some out. The sample shows 500,000 to 550,000 clones, approximately 80% of them seen only once. These same data were also listed under a study on human thymus T cells.

The sequencing input was thymocytes. These receptors were collected from a boy under three years old with a congenital heart defect.

The gene calls are TRBV11-3 and TRBJ2-7, with a tentative D call TRBD2 (6 bases). The germline V gene encodes CDR1 SGHNT and CDR2 YENEEA. This CDR3 spans 16 amino acids. Trimming left V 0 bases short and J 0 bases short, with 12 bases between. CDR3 sequence (DNA): TGTGCCAGCAGCTTAGATTCCGGGACTTACTCCTACGAGCAGTACTTC. Translated: CASSLDSGTYSYEQYF.

The chain recombines TRBV30 with TRBJ2-2, with 7 bases aligning to TRBD2. Germline V gene lookup returns CDR1 GTSNPN and CDR2 SVGIG (reference sequence). The CDR3 is 16 amino acids. V was clipped by 3 bases and J by 4 bases; unmatched bases: 11. The CDR3 DNA reads as TGTGCCTGGAGGGCCCCAGGACTAGAAGGCACCGGGGAGCTGTTTTTT. Translating it yields CAWRAPGLEGTGELFF. Full variable domain (outside the CDR3, taken from reference TRBV30 and TRBJ2-2): SQTIHQWPATLVQPVGSPLSLECTVEGTSNPNLYWYRQAAGRGLQLLFYSVGIGQISSEVPQNLSASRPQDRQFILSSKKLLLSDSGFYLCAWRAPGLEGTGELFFGEGSRLTVL.

This clone was counted only a few times. The chain uses TRBV7-9 and TRBJ1-1, with D maybe TRBD1 (6 bases). Germline lookup yields CDR1 SEHNR and CDR2 FQNEAQ (reference sequence). The V end was cut by 5 bases, the J end by 0 bases, with 16 bases between. The CDR3 is 16 residues long. CDR3 nucleotide sequence: TGTGCCAGCAGCCCAATAGGGACACACCTGAACACTGAAGCTTTCTTT. Its protein product is CASSPIGTHLNTEAFF.

The chain recombines TRBV30 with TRBJ2-5, with 7 positions matching TRBD1. The J call may be wrong; the DNA end is better matched by TRBJ2-7. This CDR3 comprises 16 residues. CDR1 is GTSNPN and CDR2 is SVGIG in the germline V gene (reference sequence). As DNA, the CDR3 is TGTGCCTGGAAACGGGGACAGAGTCTGATAGCGTACGAGCAGTACTTC. Amino acids: CAWKRGQSLIAYEQYF.

J is TRBJ2-7 and V is TRBV6-6; TRBD2 is a possible D gene (5 bases). The germline V gene has CDR1 MNHNY and CDR2 SVGAGI (reference sequence). CDR3 length equals 13 residues. V lost 0 bases and J lost 3, with 6 bases in between. The DNA for the CDR3 is TGTGCCAGCAGTTACTCGAGGGACTACGAGCAGTACTTC. Protein sequence: CASSYSRDYEQYF.

A few counts support this clone. The V and J genes are TRBV29-1 and TRBJ1-3, with D unresolved. V lost 7 bases and J lost 3, with 10 bases in between. Germline V gene sequence: CDR1 SQVTM, CDR2 ANQGSEA. This CDR3 is built from 12 residues. CDR3 sequence reads: CSAGNIGNTIYF. Written as DNA, the CDR3 is TGCAGCGCCGGGAACATTGGAAACACCATATATTTT. The variable domain in full, with the rest retrieved from reference TRBV29-1 and TRBJ1-3, is SAVISQKPSRDICQRGTSLTIQCQVDSQVTMMFWYRQQPGQSLTLIATANQGSEATYESGFVIDKFPISRPNLTFSTLTVSNMSPEDSSIYLCSAGNIGNTIYFGEGSWLTVV.

This clone occurred a few times. The CDR3 region is CASSPSRLAYNEQFF. The CDR3 DNA follows: TGTGCCAGCAGCCCCTCTCGACTAGCCTACAATGAGCAGTTCTTC. The V call is TRBV4-2, the J call TRBJ2-1; D possibly corresponds to TRBD2 (6 bases). CDR1 LGHNA and CDR2 YNFKEQ come from the germline V gene. The CDR3 runs to 15 residues. The V gene lost 4 bases and the J gene lost 2 bases, with 12 bases spanning the gap.

This clone was counted once. The V and J genes are TRBV7-2 and TRBJ2-6, with D tentatively TRBD1 (6 bases). The CDR3 contains 18 residues. Trimming left V 4 bases short and J 3 bases short, with 19 bases between. CDR1 is SGHTA and CDR2 is FQGNSA in the germline V gene. CDR3 loop: CASSSGQTGSNGANVLTF. For the CDR3, the DNA is TGTGCCAGCAGCTCCGGACAGACCGGATCCAATGGGGCCAACGTCCTGACTTTC.

The V and J genes are TRBV7-8 and TRBJ1-5, with 9 bases matching TRBD1. Germline V gene data show CDR1 as SGHVS and CDR2 as FQNEAQ. The CDR3 runs to 16 residues. The junction had 6 bases not matched to a gene; V was cut back by 5 bases and J by 1 base. CDR3: CASSTRTGESNQPQHF. CDR3 coding DNA: TGTGCCAGCAGCACTAGGACAGGGGAGAGCAATCAGCCCCAGCATTTT.

The V gene is TRBV4-1, the J gene TRBJ2-5; 9 bases are a match to TRBD1. The CDR3 has 15 amino acids. CDR1 is MGHRA, CDR2 YSYEKL, per germline. V lost 5 bases and J lost 4; bases outside the gene matches: 8. The CDR3 loop is CASSSETGGLETQYF. The CDR3 DNA is TGCGCCAGCAGCTCCGAAACAGGGGGCTTAGAGACCCAGTACTTC.

This clone was seen only a few times. The CDR3 DNA is TGTGCCAGCAGCGTAGAGGACAGGGGCCTTTATAATTCACCCCTCCACTTT. Residues: CASSVEDRGLYNSPLHF. The rearrangement joins TRBV9 to TRBJ1-6, with 9 bases that match TRBD1. This CDR3 has 17 residues. Germline loops: CDR1 SGDLS, CDR2 YYNGEE. V lost 0 bases, J lost 4 bases, and 5 bases stayed unmatched.

The J gene is TRBJ1-1, the V gene TRBV7-6; TRBD1 agrees at 11 bases. This CDR3 has 15 amino acids. Germline CDR1 SGHVS, CDR2 FNYEAQ. The V and J ends lost 5 bases and 6 bases, in that order; junction bases with no gene match: 8. CDR3 loop: CASSPDRGRRAEAFF. The CDR3 DNA follows: TGTGCCAGCAGCCCGGACAGGGGGCGAAGGGCTGAAGCTTTCTTT. Full variable domain (outside the CDR3, taken from reference TRBV7-6 and TRBJ1-1): GAGVSQSPRYKVTKRGQDVALRCDPISGHVSLYWYRQALGQGPEFLTYFNYEAQQDKSGLPNDRFSAERPEGSISTLTIQRTEQRDSAMYRCASSPDRGRRAEAFFGQGTRLTVV.